Detailed here is one TCR beta chain. What it binds is not known. The identical CDR3 is also encoded by other nucleotide sequences in the sample. Each donor was nominally healthy when sampled (though unrecorded immune exposures were likely). These data belong to a study of cytomegalovirus exposure and HLA in healthy donors. For the study at large: An early data release held approximately 80 million unique TCRs from HLA-typed donors.

CDR1 is SGHRS, CDR2 YFSETQ, per germline. Trimming cost V 4 bases and J 10 bases; bases outside gene matches: 16. The CDR3 consists of 17 residues. Whole-study results and caveats: Cytomegalovirus status was reportedly diagnosed by the classifier with high specificity and sensitivity. A few chains tied to CMV proved CMV antigen-specific in vitro.

The PCR had 60 Vbeta and 13 Jbeta primers. Some clones are missing from TCRdb's copy, which holds only in-frame ones; the method was immunoSEQ multiplex PCR. Among 100,000 to 150,000 clones listed, roughly three quarters were seen once. The genes are TRBV5-1 and TRBJ2-1, with 11 nucleotides matching TRBD1. Sequencing was carried out using PBMCs. The TCR comes from a woman in her 30s in good health and CMV-seronegative. In DNA, the CDR3 is TGCGCCAGCAGCCCAAAGGACAGGGGGCAAATTTTGGGCGAGCAGTTCTTC. Encoded protein: CASSPKDRGQILGEQFF. Full variable domain (outside the CDR3, taken from reference TRBV5-1 and TRBJ2-1): KAGVTQTPRYLIKTRGQQVTLSCSPISGHRSVSWYQQTPGQGLQFLFEYFSETQRNKGNFPGRFSGRQFSNSRSEMNVSTLELGDSALYLCASSPKDRGQILGEQFFGPGTRLTVL.